This passage covers 14 T cell receptor beta chains from one sample sequenced in a study of T cells in Graves' hyperthyroidism and ophthalmopathy. TCR beta CDR3 regions were amplified from RNA transcripts. Primed by the HTBI set, a first-round RT-PCR was run on the TCR CDR3. A single record per CDR3 protein comes from TCRdb applying MiXCR to the multiplex PCR reads. Seen here are roughly 840,000 distinct CDR3 sequences, approximately 40% observed once, and the top ten hold roughly 8.3%. Sequences were obtained from blood. Every receptor here comes from a man aged 18 to 29 with Graves' hyperthyroidism.

The chain uses TRBV10-3 and TRBJ1-4, with D unclear. Germline values: CDR1 ENHRY, CDR2 SYGVKD. This CDR3 contains 14 residues. V was trimmed by 10 bases and J by 3 bases, leaving 15 bases between them. The CDR3 loop reads CASLQGAANEKLFF. CDR3 coding DNA: TGTGCCAGCCTCCAAGGAGCCGCTAATGAAAAACTGTTTTTT.

At least ten counts were recorded for this clonotype. The V call is TRBV24-1, the J call TRBJ1-2; D ambiguous. V dropped 4 bases and J dropped 6 bases, with 14 bases sitting between them. CDR3 size: 14 residues. Germline V gene sequence: CDR1 KGHDR, CDR2 SFDVKD. CDR3 region: CATSDLLTVDGYTF. DNA of the CDR3: TGTGCCACCAGTGACCTCCTAACTGTGGATGGCTACACCTTC.

Concerning this clonotype: This clone may be a read error of a much larger clone one base away. The chain combines TRBV20-1 with TRBJ1-1; no definite D call. The ends were cut back, 2 bases at V and 1 base at J, with 2 bases in the middle. The CDR3 covers 11 residues. In germline, CDR1 is DFQATT, CDR2 SNEGSKA (reference sequence). CDR3: CSARRNTEAFF. The CDR3 bases are TGCAGTGCTAGACGGAACACTGAAGCTTTCTTT.

With regard to this clonotype: Germline is not matched at one junction end, which may reflect a read error. The chain couples TRBV7-6 to TRBJ1-4; D ambiguous. The CDR3 has 17 amino acids. CDR1 SGHVS and CDR2 FNYEAQ come from the germline V gene. CDR3 sequence: CASSQEGAGADNEKLFF. In DNA, the CDR3 is TGCGCCAGCAGCCAAGAAGGTGCCGGCGCGGATAATGAAAAACTGTTTTTT.

V usage is TRBV20-1 and J usage is TRBJ2-3; D gene ambiguous. The CDR3 is 15 amino acids. CDR1 is DFQATT, CDR2 SNEGSKA, per germline (reference sequence). Trimming removed 4 bases at V and 0 bases at J, with 14 bases between. CDR3 in amino acids: CSATAALSSTDTQYF. The CDR3 coding sequence is TGCAGTGCTACAGCTGCATTATCTAGCACAGATACGCAGTATTTT.

Many counts were recorded for this clonotype. The chain couples TRBV7-2 to TRBJ2-7, with TRBD2 identical over 7 bases. From germline, CDR1 is SGHTA and CDR2 FQGNSA. V lost 0 bases and J lost 5; bases outside the gene matches: 4. This CDR3 comprises 14 residues. The CDR3 loop is CASSLAGGHDEQYF. The CDR3 DNA sequence: TGTGCCAGCAGCTTAGCGGGAGGGCACGACGAGCAGTACTTC.

V gene TRBV29-1 combines with J gene TRBJ2-7; no reliable D call. Germline V gene data show CDR1 as SQVTM and CDR2 as ANQGSEA. The CDR3 covers 11 residues. The V end lost 6 bases, the J end lost 6 bases, and 12 bases lay between the germline ends. The CDR3 nucleotides are TGCAGCGTCAACCCGGACGGCGAGCAGTACTTC. Translation gives CSVNPDGEQYF.

The chain employs TRBV7-8 and TRBJ1-2, with D possibly TRBD1 on 5 matching bases. Trimming shortened V by 0 bases and J by 8 bases, and 10 bases separated the two germline ends. This CDR3 has 13 amino acids. Germline V gene sequence: CDR1 SGHVS, CDR2 FQNEAQ. For the CDR3, the DNA is TGTGCCAGCAGCTTAGCCTTTGGGGGAGGCTACACCTTC. It yields the protein CASSLAFGGGYTF.

The chain has TRBV29-1 and TRBJ2-7; D remains unclear. Germline V gene lookup returns CDR1 SQVTM and CDR2 ANQGSEA. The germline V and J ends were trimmed by 8 bases and 0 bases, with 14 bases remaining between them. The CDR3 covers 13 residues. DNA of the CDR3: TGCAGCTTAGGTCCCCTTAGCTCCTACGAGCAGTACTTC. Protein product: CSLGPLSSYEQYF.

This clonotype has a count of ten or more. The V call is TRBV9, the J call TRBJ1-2; a weak D match, TRBD1 (5 bases). Germline lookup yields CDR1 SGDLS and CDR2 YYNGEE. The ends were cut back, 7 bases at V and 5 bases at J, with 15 bases in the middle. CDR3 size: 13 residues. CDR3 sequence (DNA): TGTGCCAGCGAAGGGGCAGGTGCATATGGCTACACCTTC. As protein: CASEGAGAYGYTF.

The genes are TRBV4-1 and TRBJ1-2; tentative D call: TRBD1 (6 bases). The V gene's germline CDR1 is MGHRA and CDR2 YSYEKL. V was clipped by 2 bases and J by 1 base, with 17 bases between them. The CDR3 is 17 residues long. CDR3 amino acids: CASSQRSFPDSNYGYTF. The CDR3 DNA reads as TGCGCCAGCAGCCAACGGTCCTTTCCGGACAGTAACTATGGCTACACCTTC.

The rearrangement links TRBV29-1 to TRBJ1-1; perhaps TRBD1 as D (6 bases). The CDR3 has 16 residues. Trimming pared 0 bases from V and 4 bases from J, leaving 18 bases between. Germline CDR1 SQVTM, CDR2 ANQGSEA. DNA of the CDR3: TGCAGCGTTGAAGATCTTCCCCTTGGACAGATCACTGAAGCTTTCTTT. Amino acid sequence: CSVEDLPLGQITEAFF.

The V and J genes are TRBV6-5 and TRBJ1-4; 12 nucleotides line up with TRBD1. The CDR3 has 15 residues. CDR1 MNHEY and CDR2 SVGAGI come from the germline V gene. V gave up 5 bases and J gave up 7 bases; unmatched junction bases: 5. CDR3 amino acids: CASSDRDRGREKLFF. In DNA form, the CDR3 reads TGTGCCAGCAGTGACCGGGACAGGGGGCGTGAAAAACTGTTTTTT.

The CDR3 DNA follows: TGTGCCACCCTCCGGGGGGGCACCAGCTCCTACGAGCAGTACTTC. Translated, it gives CATLRGGTSSYEQYF. V usage is TRBV2 and J usage is TRBJ2-7, with 8 bases identical to TRBD2. Germline V gene lookup returns CDR1 SNHLY and CDR2 FYNNEI. V shed 10 bases, J shed 0 bases, and the junction held 11 bases outside the gene matches. This CDR3 is 15 amino acids long.